The sequence of this TCR beta chain was determined in a study of a mutant IDH1 vaccine in newly diagnosed glioma. For the study at large: Sex among treated patients split 62.5% male, roughly 38% female; mean age was roughly 40 years. Before enrollment, the patients had been treated with radiotherapy alone, temozolomide alone, or both together. Most of them had received both.

This sample's time point: baseline, week 1 (first vaccination visit). Treatment described: pre-vaccination baseline after standard-of-care therapy. Donors' newly diagnosed IDH1-mutant WHO grade 3 or 4 astrocytomas lacked nuclear ATRX. A remark on this clone: No antigen is known for it.

Germline V gene data show CDR1 as SGHRS and CDR2 as YFSETQ. The ends were cut back, 6 bases at V and 0 bases at J, with 9 bases in the middle. CDR3 length: 14 residues. Profiling relied on immunoSEQ multiplex PCR, and the TCRdb table lists in-frame clones only, not all of them. The sample records 65,000 to 70,000 clones, about 86% being singletons. General observations from the study: Seemingly, pseudoprogression had no relation to changes in the top peripheral T cell clonotypes.

This chain joins TRBV5-1 and TRBJ2-2; no firm D call. Material: peripheral blood mononuclear cells (PBMCs), obtained from a glioma patient treated with radiotherapy, temozolomide or both. The sequence derives from a woman under 30 with glioma. Some clones in this sample may be carry-over from other donors' samples. The CDR3 loop is CASKGFTNTGELFF. The CDR3 coding sequence is TGCGCCAGCAAGGGTTTTACGAACACCGGGGAGCTGTTTTTT. The complete variable domain, with remaining parts taken from reference TRBV5-1 and TRBJ2-2, reads KAGVTQTPRYLIKTRGQQVTLSCSPISGHRSVSWYQQTPGQGLQFLFEYFSETQRNKGNFPGRFSGRQFSNSRSEMNVSTLELGDSALYLCASKGFTNTGELFFGEGSRLTVL.